Described below is a single TCR beta chain sequence and its context. Genomic DNA belonging to each subset was distributed in equal measure over several immunoSEQ plates. This table comes from immunoSEQ multiplex PCR, and its TCRdb copy is limited to in-frame clones, with some not included. The sample gives roughly 1,500,000 clones, just under 99% of which show up once; around 0.33% is in the top ten. The data stem from a study of shared clonotypes between healthy human individuals. The V end lost 1 base, the J end lost 5 bases, and 8 bases lay between the germline ends. Germline assignment: CDR1 SGHAT and CDR2 FQNNGV. This CDR3 spans 13 amino acids. All donors qualified as healthy HIV-negative adults and had experienced no recent acute infections or vaccinations.

The V call is TRBV11-2, the J call TRBJ2-5, with a possible D match to TRBD2 (6 bases). Sequenced input: naive CD4+ T cells sorted from blood. The subset was: CD45RA+ positively selected. The clonotype originates from a man aged 25-45 years in good health. The CDR3 sequence is CASSLAGDETQYF. Written as DNA, the CDR3 is TGTGCCAGCAGCTTAGCGGGAGACGAGACCCAGTACTTC.